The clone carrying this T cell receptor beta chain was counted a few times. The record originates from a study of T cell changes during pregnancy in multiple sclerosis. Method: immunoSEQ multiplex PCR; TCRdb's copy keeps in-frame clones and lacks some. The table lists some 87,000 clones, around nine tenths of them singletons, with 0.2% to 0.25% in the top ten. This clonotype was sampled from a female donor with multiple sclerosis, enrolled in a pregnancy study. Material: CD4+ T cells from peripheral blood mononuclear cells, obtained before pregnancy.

The CDR3: CASSEATDNSPLHF. The CDR3 DNA reads TGTGCCAGCAGTGAAGCTACGGATAATTCACCCCTCCACTTT. The J gene is TRBJ1-6, the V gene TRBV2; D not resolved. Germline loops: CDR1 SNHLY, CDR2 FYNNEI. The CDR3 is made up of 14 amino acids. V was cut by 0 bases and J by 5 bases, with 5 bases left in between.